Presented here are 19 T cell receptor beta chains from one specimen sequenced in a study of blood T cell repertoires in COVID-19. TCRdb keeps only in-frame clones here, not all; method: immunoSEQ multiplex PCR. The table includes 300,000 to 350,000 clones, about 88% detected once. The material sequenced was PBMCs or T cells enriched from blood (not recorded which). All receptors derive from a woman in her thirties who had recovered from COVID-19.

The chain couples TRBV28 to TRBJ1-5; 8 nucleotides match TRBD1. The CDR3 is 14 residues long. Germline V CDR1 and CDR2: MDHEN, SYDVKM. V gave up 7 bases and J gave up 3 bases; unmatched junction bases: 5. CDR3 nucleotide sequence: TGTGCCAGCAACGACAGGGGTAACAATCAGCCCCAGCATTTT. Translated, it gives CASNDRGNNQPQHF.

V usage is TRBV12-3 or TRBV12-4 and J usage is TRBJ1-5; D ambiguous. This CDR3 has 12 amino acids. The V and J ends lost 3 bases and 10 bases respectively, with 10 bases between them. In DNA form, the CDR3 reads TGTGCCAGCAGTTTCGCTGGGAGTCCCCAGCATTTT. Its protein is CASSFAGSPQHF.

V and J are TRBV5-5 and TRBJ2-3; possibly TRBD2 for D (6 bases). CDR3 length: 14 residues. V was clipped by 0 bases and J by 1 base, with 6 bases between them. CDR1 SGHKS and CDR2 YYEKEE come from the germline V gene (reference sequence). CDR3 protein: CASSLGGGTDTQYF. The CDR3 DNA follows: TGTGCCAGCAGCTTGGGCGGGGGCACAGATACGCAGTATTTT.

V usage is TRBV11-2 and J usage is TRBJ2-1, with D possibly being TRBD1 (5 bases). The CDR3 runs 17 residues. The germline V gene encodes CDR1 SGHAT and CDR2 FQNNGV. With 1 base removed from V and 1 base from J, the gap between germline ends came to 14 bases. In DNA form, the CDR3 reads TGTGCCAGCAGCTTAGGAAGTGGGGCCCCTTCCTACAATGAGCAGTTCTTC. It is translated as CASSLGSGAPSYNEQFF.

The gene calls are TRBV7-2 and TRBJ2-3; a possible D gene is TRBD2 (5 bases). Trimming stripped 5 bases from V and 3 bases from J, with 15 bases between. The germline CDR1 and CDR2 sequences are SGHTA and FQGNSA. This CDR3 has 15 amino acids. The CDR3: CASSRGGIVTDTQYF. The DNA of the CDR3 is TGTGCCAGCAGCCGCGGAGGCATCGTAACAGATACGCAGTATTTT.

In this sample, this clone turned up once. The DNA of the CDR3 is TGTGCCACCAGCAGAGGACTAGCGGGCGCAAGGGGGCAGTTCTTC. Its translation is CATSRGLAGARGQFF. J is TRBJ2-1 and V is TRBV15, with TRBD2 matching 10 bases. The CDR3 runs to 15 residues. The V gene's germline CDR1 is LNHNV and CDR2 YYDKDF (reference sequence). V lost 1 base to trimming and J lost 12 bases; unmatched junction nucleotides: 9.

The chain has TRBV3-1 (or the pseudogene TRBV3-2) and TRBJ2-3; possibly TRBD1 for D (5 bases). The CDR3 runs to 12 residues. CDR1 and CDR2 (germline): LGHDT, YNNKEL (reference sequence). Trimming took 8 bases from V and 1 from J, leaving 7 bases between them. CDR3 nucleotide sequence: TGTGCCAGCTGCAGGGGCACAGATACGCAGTATTTT. This encodes CASCRGTDTQYF.

This chain uses TRBV7-9 with TRBJ2-5, with D perhaps matching TRBD2 (5 bases). Trimming took 5 bases from V and 2 from J, leaving 9 bases between them. The germline V gene encodes CDR1 SEHNR and CDR2 FQNEAQ (reference sequence). This CDR3 region has 13 residues. The CDR3 DNA follows: TGTGCCAGCAGCCCCCCGGGGCAAGAGACCCAGTACTTC. Translation gives CASSPPGQETQYF.

The gene calls are TRBV13 and TRBJ2-1; 10 positions match TRBD1. The CDR3 loop spans 16 amino acids. J gave up 3 bases and V 2 bases, and 4 bases lay outside the gene matches. CDR1 PRHDT and CDR2 FYEKMQ come from the germline V gene (reference sequence). The CDR3: CASSLQGQGFYNEQFF. CDR3 coding DNA: TGTGCCAGCAGCTTACAGGGACAGGGGTTCTACAATGAGCAGTTCTTC.

CDR3 nucleotide sequence: TGTGCCAGCTCACATGGACTGATCCCTGGTTGGGAAACTGAAGCTTTCTTT. This codes for CASSHGLIPGWETEAFF. The chain has TRBV18 and TRBJ1-1, with no clear D. The CDR3 runs 17 residues. Trimming pared 4 bases from V and 5 bases from J, leaving 23 bases between. CDR1 and CDR2 from the germline V gene are KGHSH and LQKENI. Complete variable domain (other parts from reference TRBV18 and TRBJ1-1): NAGVMQNPRHLVRRRGQEARLRCSPMKGHSHVYWYRQLPEEGLKFMVYLQKENIIDESGMPKERFSAEFPKEGPSILRIQQVVRGDSAAYFCASSHGLIPGWETEAFFGQGTRLTVV.

The chain uses TRBV4-3 and TRBJ1-4; D is possibly TRBD1 (6 bases). The CDR3 loop spans 16 amino acids. The V and J ends lost 0 bases and 11 bases respectively, with 19 bases between them. Looked up from germline, CDR1 is LGHNA and CDR2 is YSLEER. DNA for the CDR3: TGCGCCAGCAGCCAAGATCAGGGGTCGTCGGGTGGGAAACTGTTTTTT. Its protein product is CASSQDQGSSGGKLFF.

This clone has just a few counts. The V call is TRBV3-1 (or the pseudogene TRBV3-2), the J call TRBJ1-5; 7 bases are shared with TRBD1. CDR1 is LGHDT and CDR2 is YNNKEL in the germline V gene (reference sequence). This CDR3 is 15 amino acids long. V gave up 1 base and J gave up 4 bases; unmatched junction bases: 4. The CDR3, as DNA: TGTGCCAGCAGCCAAGCGCCGGGACAGAATCAGCCCCAGCATTTT. Encoded protein: CASSQAPGQNQPQHF.

The chain combines TRBV18 with TRBJ2-3; TRBD2 matches at 7 bases. This CDR3 is built from 16 residues. Germline V lookup: CDR1 KGHSH, CDR2 LQKENI. V lost 6 bases, J lost 2 bases, and 11 bases stayed unmatched. The CDR3 reads CASSHQGLPYTDTQYF. DNA of the CDR3: TGTGCCAGCTCCCACCAGGGACTACCATACACAGATACGCAGTATTTT.

The CDR3 sequence is CASSQNRGRGYTF. The CDR3 coding sequence is TGTGCCAGCAGCCAAAACAGGGGCCGGGGCTACACCTTC. This chain uses TRBV6-5 with TRBJ1-2; 7 bases are shared with TRBD1. Per the germline V gene, CDR1 is MNHEY and CDR2 is SVGAGI. The CDR3 loop spans 13 amino acids. The V gene end was trimmed by 6 bases and the J gene end by 8 bases; junction bases not matched to a gene: 9.

The chain employs TRBV20-1 and TRBJ1-2; the D is unclear. Trimming took off 3 bases at V and 3 bases at J, with 11 bases between the two ends. Germline loops: CDR1 DFQATT, CDR2 SNEGSKA (reference sequence). This CDR3 spans 13 amino acids. CDR3 sequence: CSASQILDYGYTF. CDR3 nucleotide sequence: TGCAGTGCTAGTCAGATCTTGGACTATGGCTACACCTTC.

This CDR3 reads CASSESRDTIYF. CDR3 DNA: TGTGCCAGCAGTGAATCTCGGGACACCATATATTTT. The V and J genes are TRBV25-1 and TRBJ1-3; no definite D call. Trimming shortened V by 1 base and J by 8 bases, and 6 bases separated the two germline ends. The CDR3 spans 12 residues. CDR1 is MGHDK, CDR2 SYGVNS, per germline.

The rearrangement joins TRBV7-2 to TRBJ2-7, with 12 bases that match TRBD1. The CDR3 extends over 17 amino acids. Germline V gives CDR1 SGHTA, CDR2 FQGNSA. The ends lost 5 bases at V and 2 bases at J; junction bases unmatched: 10. The CDR3 DNA reads as TGTGCCAGCAGCCTCGGGACAGGGGGCGCGAAACCCTACGAGCAGTACTTC. As protein: CASSLGTGGAKPYEQYF.

This chain links TRBV4-1 with TRBJ2-1, with TRBD2 matching over 11 bases. This CDR3 contains 17 residues. V gave up 4 bases and J gave up 1 base; unmatched junction bases: 6. The germline CDR1 and CDR2 sequences are MGHRA and YSYEKL. This CDR3 is CASSPGLAGGSYNEQFF. The CDR3 bases are TGCGCCAGCAGCCCGGGGCTAGCGGGGGGTTCCTACAATGAGCAGTTCTTC.

The chain joins TRBV11-2 to TRBJ2-1; TRBD1 agrees at 7 bases. Germline V CDR1 and CDR2: SGHAT, FQNNGV. The length of the CDR3 is 16 residues. Germline trimming cut 6 bases from V and 2 bases from J; bases unmatched to any gene: 10. The CDR3, as DNA: TGTGCCAGCAGTCTTAGACAACAGGGGCCCTACAATGAGCAGTTCTTC. Translated, it gives CASSLRQQGPYNEQFF.